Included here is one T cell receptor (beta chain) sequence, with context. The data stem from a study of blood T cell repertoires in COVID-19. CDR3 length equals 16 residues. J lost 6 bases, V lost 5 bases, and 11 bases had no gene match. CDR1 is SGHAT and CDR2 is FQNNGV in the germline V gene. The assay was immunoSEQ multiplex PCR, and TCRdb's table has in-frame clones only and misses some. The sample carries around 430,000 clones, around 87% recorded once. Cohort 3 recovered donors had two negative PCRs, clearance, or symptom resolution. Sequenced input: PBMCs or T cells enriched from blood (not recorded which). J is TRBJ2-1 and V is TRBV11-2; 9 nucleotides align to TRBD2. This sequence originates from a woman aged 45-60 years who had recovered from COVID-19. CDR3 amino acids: CASSNIRRGGINEQFF. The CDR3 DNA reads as TGTGCCAGCAGCAACATCAGGCGGGGGGGAATCAATGAGCAGTTCTTC.